A single sample gave rise to the 23 T cell receptor beta chains below, sequenced in a study of T-cell reconstitution after alpha-beta-depleted transplantation in children. Using unique molecular identifiers, the investigators prepared the TCRbeta library. TCRdb independently ran MiXCR on the PCR reads; one entry per CDR3 protein. The sample includes around 500,000 distinct CDR3 sequences, under 30% of them seen just once. Sequencing used PBMCs, mostly from graft donor cells, obtained 360 days after TCRalphabeta/CD19-depleted stem cell transplant. These receptors were collected from a boy in the first two years of life who had a stem cell transplant for acute myeloid leukemia, so the T cells may come from the graft donor.

This clonotype has only a few counts. The V gene is TRBV5-1, the J gene TRBJ1-1; D is ambiguous. The CDR3 covers 14 residues. The V gene lost 3 bases and the J gene lost 0 bases, with 9 bases spanning the gap. In germline, CDR1 is SGHRS, CDR2 YFSETQ. The CDR3 region is CASSYRHVNTEAFF. The DNA of the CDR3 is TGCGCCAGCAGCTACCGACATGTGAACACTGAAGCTTTCTTT.

This chain uses TRBV12-3 or TRBV12-4 with TRBJ2-1; no definite D call. V lost 2 bases to trimming and J lost 7 bases, with 6 bases between them. The CDR3 runs to 12 residues. CDR3 nucleotides: TGTGCCAGCAGTTTATCTTCGAATGAGCAGTTCTTC. Residues: CASSLSSNEQFF.

This clonotype appeared a few times. This chain uses TRBV15 with TRBJ2-7; possibly TRBD1 or TRBD2 for D (6 bases each). The CDR3 totals 14 residues. Germline V lookup: CDR1 LNHNV, CDR2 YYDKDF (reference sequence). Trimming shortened V by 6 bases and J by 4 bases, and 16 bases separated the two germline ends. The DNA of the CDR3 is TGTGCCACCAGTACGCCGGGGGCAGTTTACGAGCAGTACTTC. This codes for CATSTPGAVYEQYF.

In its sample, this clonotype was seen a few times. The chain recombines TRBV5-1 with TRBJ1-2; TRBD1 aligns across 7 bases. The CDR3 contains 12 residues. Trimming took 4 bases from V and 6 from J; bases not matched to a gene: 3. From germline, CDR1 is SGHRS and CDR2 YFSETQ. Here the CDR3 DNA reads TGCGCCAGCAGCACGACAGGGAATGGCTACACCTTC. The encoded protein is CASSTTGNGYTF.

This clonotype was counted ten times or more. The chain uses TRBV7-2 and TRBJ2-7, with a weak D call TRBD2 (6 bases). V lost 0 bases and J lost 5, with 14 bases in between. The CDR3 loop spans 15 amino acids. In germline, CDR1 is SGHTA, CDR2 FQGNSA. This chain's CDR3 is CASSLAGGARNEQYF. The CDR3 coding sequence is TGTGCCAGCAGCTTAGCGGGCGGGGCAAGGAACGAGCAGTACTTC.

The chain is built from TRBV9 and TRBJ2-7; D is perhaps TRBD2 (6 bases). Between the trimmed V and J ends, which lost 3 bases and 6 bases, there was a span of 13 bases. From germline, CDR1 is SGDLS and CDR2 YYNGEE. The CDR3 contains 13 residues. The CDR3 reads CASSAGLGGEQYF. The CDR3 coding sequence is TGTGCCAGCAGCGCGGGACTCGGGGGCGAGCAGTACTTC.

This clonotype was seen a few times. The chain links TRBV13 to TRBJ2-1, with 12 bases that match TRBD2. The CDR3 covers 16 residues. CDR1 is PRHDT and CDR2 is FYEKMQ in the germline V gene (reference sequence). With V trimmed by 7 bases and J by 6 bases, 10 bases remained unmatched. The CDR3 protein is CASKTSGGQRVNEQFF. CDR3 sequence (DNA): TGTGCCAGCAAGACTAGCGGGGGCCAAAGGGTCAATGAGCAGTTCTTC.

This clonotype was counted at least ten times. V and J are TRBV5-1 and TRBJ2-7, with 7 bases lining up with TRBD1. The CDR3 is 14 residues long. The germline V gene has CDR1 SGHRS and CDR2 YFSETQ. The ends lost 4 bases at V and 5 bases at J; junction bases unmatched: 9. This chain's CDR3 is CASSTGQRWDEQYF. The CDR3 coding sequence is TGCGCCAGCAGCACGGGACAGAGGTGGGACGAGCAGTACTTC.

This clonotype occurred once. V gene TRBV11-2 combines with J gene TRBJ2-5; 7 bases line up with TRBD1. Germline trimming cut 2 bases from V and 1 base from J; bases unmatched to any gene: 1. The CDR3 sequence is 14 residues long. Germline V lookup: CDR1 SGHAT, CDR2 FQNNGV. This CDR3 reads CASSLWTGQETQYF. CDR3 coding DNA: TGTGCCAGCAGCTTATGGACAGGCCAAGAGACCCAGTACTTC.

This clonotype came up many times. This chain uses TRBV4-3 with TRBJ2-3, with 10 bases that match TRBD2. The length of the CDR3 is 17 residues. Per the germline V gene, CDR1 is LGHNA and CDR2 is YSLEER. J gave up 5 bases and V 1 base, and 9 bases lay outside the gene matches. CDR3 coding DNA: TGCGCCAGCAGCCAAGTCCCCAGCGGGGGGGCCGAAGATACGCAGTATTTT. Translation: CASSQVPSGGAEDTQYF.

This clonotype was observed a few times. This chain links TRBV20-1 with TRBJ1-2; D might be TRBD1 (5 bases). Germline loops: CDR1 DFQATT, CDR2 SNEGSKA (reference sequence). The V and J ends lost 5 bases and 2 bases respectively, with 12 bases between them. This CDR3 has 13 residues. DNA for the CDR3: TGCAGTGCTGCCAGGGACGGAAACTATGGCTACACCTTC. Amino acid sequence: CSAARDGNYGYTF.

This chain joins TRBV20-1 and TRBJ2-7; D uncertain. The CDR3 runs 15 residues. Per germline, CDR1 DFQATT and CDR2 SNEGSKA (reference sequence). V dropped 2 bases and J dropped 4 bases, with 18 bases sitting between them. CDR3 amino acids: CSARLVSGYEYEQYF. The DNA for the CDR3 is TGCAGTGCTAGACTAGTATCGGGTTATGAGTACGAGCAGTACTTC.

In its sample, this clonotype was seen many times. The rearrangement joins TRBV5-1 to TRBJ2-5; 9 nucleotides align to TRBD1. The CDR3 length is 15 residues. With V trimmed by 3 bases and J by 2 bases, 5 bases remained unmatched. Germline CDR1 and CDR2: SGHRS and YFSETQ. The CDR3 DNA sequence: TGCGCCAGCAGCTCGGGACAGGGCTTACAAGAGACCCAGTACTTC. As protein: CASSSGQGLQETQYF. Complete variable domain (other parts from reference TRBV5-1 and TRBJ2-5): KAGVTQTPRYLIKTRGQQVTLSCSPISGHRSVSWYQQTPGQGLQFLFEYFSETQRNKGNFPGRFSGRQFSNSRSEMNVSTLELGDSALYLCASSSGQGLQETQYFGPGTRLLVL.

Only a few counts were recorded for this clonotype. This rearrangement joins TRBV18 to TRBJ1-4; D is undetermined. The CDR3 extends over 15 amino acids. V gave up 8 bases and J gave up 0 bases, with 13 bases separating them. Germline V CDR1 and CDR2: KGHSH, LQKENI. The DNA for the CDR3 is TGTGCCAGCCAACACGACCCTGCAACTAATGAAAAACTGTTTTTT. It translates to CASQHDPATNEKLFF.

In this sample, this clonotype turned up a few times. This chain uses TRBV20-1 with TRBJ2-1; D could derive from TRBD1 or TRBD2 (5 bases each). The CDR3 runs to 16 residues. Germline CDR1 is DFQATT and CDR2 is SNEGSKA (reference sequence). V was trimmed by 6 bases and J by 2 bases, leaving 20 bases between them. This CDR3 reads CSAGTATRGAYNEQFF. In DNA, the CDR3 is TGCAGTGCGGGGACGGCTACGCGAGGGGCCTACAATGAGCAGTTCTTC.

The V and J genes are TRBV6-5 and TRBJ2-3; a possible D gene is TRBD2 (6 bases). Germline CDR1 is MNHEY and CDR2 is SVGAGI. The CDR3 is 14 amino acids. V lost 2 bases to trimming and J lost 6 bases, with 12 bases between them. CDR3 in DNA: TGTGCCAGCAGTTACAGTCCAGGGAGGGATACGCAGTATTTT. Translated, it gives CASSYSPGRDTQYF.

This clonotype was seen ten or more times. The chain employs TRBV20-1 and TRBJ2-3; D gene uncertain. The germline V gene has CDR1 DFQATT and CDR2 SNEGSKA (reference sequence). There are 13 residues in the CDR3. V lost 3 bases, J lost 0 bases, and 7 bases lay in between. CDR3 DNA sequence: TGCAGTGCTAGTGGGCGAAGCACAGATACGCAGTATTTT. Its translation: CSASGRSTDTQYF.

This clonotype came up many times. This rearrangement joins TRBV12-3 or TRBV12-4 to TRBJ1-1, with 9 bases aligning to TRBD1. The CDR3 has 14 residues. V lost 7 bases to trimming and J lost 4 bases; unmatched junction nucleotides: 7. The CDR3 nucleotides are TGTGCCAGCACCCGCGGGACAGGGTTCACTGAAGCTTTCTTT. This codes for CASTRGTGFTEAFF.

The chain joins TRBV20-1 to TRBJ1-1, with D hard to call. This CDR3 contains 14 residues. Germline values: CDR1 DFQATT, CDR2 SNEGSKA (reference sequence). Trimming removed 5 bases at V and 0 bases at J, with 13 bases between. The CDR3 DNA reads as TGCAGTGCTCCCGCTAACCCCATGAACACTGAAGCTTTCTTT. Its protein product is CSAPANPMNTEAFF.

This clonotype was recorded at least ten times. The chain combines TRBV20-1 with TRBJ1-1; no firm D call. The CDR3 is 14 amino acids. Germline V gene data show CDR1 as DFQATT and CDR2 as SNEGSKA (reference sequence). The V and J ends lost 1 base and 0 bases respectively, with 9 bases between them. CDR3 bases: TGCAGTGCTAGAGGGGGTCCCATGAACACTGAAGCTTTCTTT. It encodes CSARGGPMNTEAFF.

This clonotype was detected a few times. V is TRBV14 and J is TRBJ1-1; 8 nucleotides align to TRBD1. The CDR3 spans 16 residues. J lost 5 bases, V lost 4 bases, and 12 bases had no gene match. Germline values: CDR1 SGHDN, CDR2 FVKESK. In DNA form, the CDR3 reads TGTGCCAGCAGCCCGAGGACAGGGCTGAACAGGACTGAAGCTTTCTTT. It specifies CASSPRTGLNRTEAFF. Variable domain in full (rest from reference TRBV14 and TRBJ1-1): EAGVTQFPSHSVIEKGQTVTLRCDPISGHDNLYWYRRVMGKEIKFLLHFVKESKQDESGMPNNRFLAERTGGTYSTLKVQPAELEDSGVYFCASSPRTGLNRTEAFFGQGTRLTVV.

This chain connects TRBV20-1 to TRBJ2-5; 7 positions match TRBD2. CDR3 size: 12 residues. The V gene's germline CDR1 is DFQATT and CDR2 SNEGSKA (reference sequence). Trimming at V came to 4 bases and at J to 12 bases, leaving 11 bases not matched to a gene. The CDR3 protein is CSATRRGRNKYF. The CDR3 nucleotides are TGCAGTGCTACCCGGCGGGGGAGGAATAAGTACTTC.

There are a few counts of this clonotype. The chain employs TRBV7-2 and TRBJ1-6, with D hard to call. The CDR3 length is 16 residues. In germline, CDR1 is SGHTA, CDR2 FQGNSA. V shed 4 bases and J shed 4 bases, with 14 bases lying between them. The CDR3 here is CASSYDGVAYNSPLHF. For the CDR3, the DNA is TGTGCCAGCAGCTACGACGGTGTTGCTTATAATTCACCCCTCCACTTT.